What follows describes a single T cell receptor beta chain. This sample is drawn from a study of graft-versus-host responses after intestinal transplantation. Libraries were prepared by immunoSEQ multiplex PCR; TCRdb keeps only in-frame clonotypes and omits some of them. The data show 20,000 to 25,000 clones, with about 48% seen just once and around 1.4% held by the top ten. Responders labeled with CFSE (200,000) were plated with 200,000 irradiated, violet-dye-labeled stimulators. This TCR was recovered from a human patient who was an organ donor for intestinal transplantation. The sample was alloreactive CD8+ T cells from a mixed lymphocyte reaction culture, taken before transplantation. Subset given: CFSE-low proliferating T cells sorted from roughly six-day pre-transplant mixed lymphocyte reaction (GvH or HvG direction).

In DNA form, the CDR3 reads TGTGCCAGCAACGCGGGAGGACCGAACACCGGGGAGCTGTTTTTT. It yields the protein CASNAGGPNTGELFF. The rearrangement links TRBV6-5 to TRBJ2-2; 8 positions match TRBD2. Germline assignment: CDR1 MNHEY and CDR2 SVGAGI. The CDR3 length is 15 residues. The trim removed 7 bases at V and 0 bases at J, leaving 4 bases unmatched.